This record covers a single TCR beta chain. Its antigen is as yet unknown. The source of the sample is a study of T cell responses to AZD1222 COVID-19 vaccine. Study observations and caveats: Epitopes outside B.1.351 and B.1.1.7 mutated regions reportedly drew nearly half of spike TCRs. Most donors were white British, females outnumbered males, and clonal diversity was possibly underestimated.

Data came from immunoSEQ multiplex PCR; TCRdb stores just in-frame clones and leaves some out. The sample has 75,000 to 90,000 clones; more than 75% are singletons. The TCR was taken from an adult in good health. The sample in question was peripheral blood, obtained on day 0 of AZD1222 vaccination.

The CDR3 is CASSSPTARSGYTF. CDR3 bases: TGTGCCAGCAGCTCCCCGACCGCGCGAAGTGGCTACACCTTC. This sequence joins TRBV7-2 and TRBJ1-2; D is unclear. The V and J ends lost 4 bases and 7 bases respectively, with 16 bases between them. CDR1 and CDR2 (germline): SGHTA, FQGNSA. The length of the CDR3 is 14 residues.